This is a list of T cell receptor beta chains from one sample in a study of T cells after yellow fever vaccination. TCRdb re-derived calls from the 5' RACE reads in MiXCR, one entry per CDR3 protein. The sample contains approximately 250,000 distinct CDR3 sequences, approximately 5.2% of which appear only once. The sequences come from CD4+ T cells sorted from PBMCs, collected on the day of the yellow fever booster vaccination. These receptors came from a man in his late teens or twenties who received the YFV17D yellow fever vaccine. Each CDR3 is given with its conserved first and last residue. Fields, in order: J gene, V gene, clone size, CDR3 protein. Expanded clones are given a class, and other clones once, few, many or no size at all.

TRBJ2-3 TRBV7-8 many CASSISGLHTDTQYF
TRBJ1-3 TRBV5-1 many CASSLEAAGNTIYF
TRBJ2-3 TRBV11-2 few CASSLGVVAGSTDTQYF
TRBJ2-1 TRBV19 few CASTRGRAYNEQFF
TRBJ2-1 TRBV11-3 - CASSRLGATGGAYNEQFF
TRBJ2-1 TRBV10-3 - CATTGDNEQFF
TRBJ2-7 TRBV12-3/TRBV12-4 few CASSKVGDSYEQYF
TRBJ2-3 TRBV20-1 many CSADWGGTDTQYF
TRBJ2-3 TRBV6-6 - CASGGASDTQYF
TRBJ2-1 TRBV12-3/TRBV12-4 few CASSLMPSGFEQFF
TRBJ2-2 TRBV11-1 many CASSLDYIGELFF
TRBJ1-4 TRBV5-1 few CASSPTLATNEKLFF
TRBJ2-7 TRBV7-2 - CASSLTREEEQYF
TRBJ1-2 TRBV10-3 few CAISEGTGNYGYTF
TRBJ2-5 TRBV9 - CASSVRGGAGETQYF
TRBJ1-1 TRBV7-9 few CASSPVLYTEAFF
TRBJ2-1 TRBV24-1 once CATERGGQTEQFF
TRBJ2-1 TRBV3-1 - CASSQGGEQFF
TRBJ2-2 TRBV6-4 few CASSDSRMSGELFF
TRBJ1-5 TRBV10-3 few CAIRDNSNQPQHF
TRBJ2-3 TRBV7-2 many CASSSGYSTDTQYF
TRBJ2-2 TRBV7-3 - CASSPTHRDPGELFF
TRBJ2-7 TRBV5-4 many CASSLGQGREQYF
TRBJ1-2 TRBV2 - CASSDAAAYGYTF
TRBJ1-1 TRBV11-3 many CATFHEAFF
TRBJ2-3 TRBV5-1 few CASSQEGQGTDTQYF
TRBJ2-5 TRBV11-3 few CASTCQGGDLYQETQYF
TRBJ1-1 TRBV9 - CASSVDGMNTEAFF
TRBJ2-5 TRBV7-7 few CASSPRVQETQYF
TRBJ2-7 TRBV6-6 many CASRRTPSGESFYEQYF
TRBJ2-1 TRBV6-6 few CASSLGGGDYNEQFF
TRBJ2-2 TRBV7-9 many CASSLGGGTGELFF
TRBJ2-3 TRBV4-3 many CASSPRGSSDTQYF
TRBJ2-5 TRBV6-5 few CASTVSGKETQYF
TRBJ1-1 TRBV12-3/TRBV12-4 many CASSRGSNTEAFF
TRBJ1-2 TRBV20-1 few CSASGGQGDYGYTF
TRBJ2-7 TRBV7-3 - CASSLLPGKNYEQYF
TRBJ1-6 TRBV7-2 - CASSASAGTAYNSPLHF
TRBJ1-5 TRBV6-5 few CASSRQGNLEPQHF
TRBJ2-1 TRBV11-1 - CASSLETAGGHNEQFF
TRBJ2-5 TRBV5-5 few CASSLAVTSAAYQETQYF
TRBJ2-7 TRBV6-5 few CASSRTGQAYEQYF
TRBJ2-1 TRBV5-1 - CASSLSRGFYNEQFF
TRBJ2-3 TRBV3-1 few CASSRGQGGNTQYF
TRBJ1-5 TRBV6-2/TRBV6-3 few CASSYGNRPQHF